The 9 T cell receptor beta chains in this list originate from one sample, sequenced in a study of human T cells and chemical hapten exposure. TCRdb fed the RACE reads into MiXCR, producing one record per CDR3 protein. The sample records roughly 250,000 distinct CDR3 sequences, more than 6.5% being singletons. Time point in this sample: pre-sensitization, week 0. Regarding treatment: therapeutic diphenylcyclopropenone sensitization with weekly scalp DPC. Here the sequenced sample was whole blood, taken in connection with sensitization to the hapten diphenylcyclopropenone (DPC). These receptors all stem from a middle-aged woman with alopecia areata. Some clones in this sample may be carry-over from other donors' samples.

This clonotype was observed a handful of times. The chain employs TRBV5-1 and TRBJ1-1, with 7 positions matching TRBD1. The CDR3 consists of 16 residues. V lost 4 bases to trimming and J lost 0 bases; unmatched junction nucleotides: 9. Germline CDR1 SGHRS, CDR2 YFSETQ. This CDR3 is CASSPGQEWMNTEAFF. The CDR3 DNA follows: TGCGCCAGCAGCCCCGGACAGGAGTGGATGAACACTGAAGCTTTCTTT.

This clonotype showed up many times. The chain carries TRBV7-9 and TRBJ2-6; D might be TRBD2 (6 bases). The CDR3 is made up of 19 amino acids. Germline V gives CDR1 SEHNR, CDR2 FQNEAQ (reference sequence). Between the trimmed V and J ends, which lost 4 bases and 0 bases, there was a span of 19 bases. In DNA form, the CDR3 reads TGTGCCAGCAGCTGGTCGCCTTTGGCGGGGTACTCTGGGGCCAACGTCCTGACTTTC. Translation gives CASSWSPLAGYSGANVLTF.

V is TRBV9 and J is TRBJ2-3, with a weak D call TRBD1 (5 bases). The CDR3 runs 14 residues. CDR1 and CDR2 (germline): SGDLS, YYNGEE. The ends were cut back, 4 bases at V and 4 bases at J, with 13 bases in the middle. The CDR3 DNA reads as TGTGCCAGCAGCACCCGGACATTCGCAGATACGCAGTATTTT. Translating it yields CASSTRTFADTQYF.

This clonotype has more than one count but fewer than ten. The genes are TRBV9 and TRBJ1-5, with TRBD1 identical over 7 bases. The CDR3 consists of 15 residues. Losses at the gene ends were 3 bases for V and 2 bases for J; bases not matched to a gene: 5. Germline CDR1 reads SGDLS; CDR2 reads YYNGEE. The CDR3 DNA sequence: TGTGCCAGCAGCGGGAGGGACAGTGGCAATCAGCCCCAGCATTTT. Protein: CASSGRDSGNQPQHF.

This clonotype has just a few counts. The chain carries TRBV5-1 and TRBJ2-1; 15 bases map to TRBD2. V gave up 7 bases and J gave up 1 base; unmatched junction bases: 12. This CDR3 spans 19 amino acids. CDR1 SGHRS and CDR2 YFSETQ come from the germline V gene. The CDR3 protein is CASANIGTSGRRSYNEQFF. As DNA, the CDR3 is TGCGCCAGCGCTAACATAGGGACTAGCGGGAGGCGATCCTACAATGAGCAGTTCTTC.

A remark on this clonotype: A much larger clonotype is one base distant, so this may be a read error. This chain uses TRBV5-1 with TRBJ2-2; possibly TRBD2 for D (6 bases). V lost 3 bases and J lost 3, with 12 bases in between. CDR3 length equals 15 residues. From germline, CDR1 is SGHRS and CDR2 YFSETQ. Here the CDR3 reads CASSSSWRDTGELFF. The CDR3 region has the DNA TGCGCCAGCAGCTCTAGCTGGAGGGACACCGGGGAGCTGTTTTTT.

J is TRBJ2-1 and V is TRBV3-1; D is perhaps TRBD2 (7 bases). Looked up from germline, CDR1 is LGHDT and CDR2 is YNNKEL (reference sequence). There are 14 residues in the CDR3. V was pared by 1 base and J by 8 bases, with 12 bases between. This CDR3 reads CASSQVGGADEQFF. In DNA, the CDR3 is TGTGCCAGCAGCCAAGTAGGGGGGGCCGATGAGCAGTTCTTC.

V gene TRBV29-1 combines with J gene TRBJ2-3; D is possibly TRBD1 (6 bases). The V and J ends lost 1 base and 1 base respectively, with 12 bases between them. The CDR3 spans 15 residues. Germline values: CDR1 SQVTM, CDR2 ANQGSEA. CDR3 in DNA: TGCAGCGTTGAAGCGGCAGGGGCCCGCACAGATACGCAGTATTTT. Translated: CSVEAAGARTDTQYF.

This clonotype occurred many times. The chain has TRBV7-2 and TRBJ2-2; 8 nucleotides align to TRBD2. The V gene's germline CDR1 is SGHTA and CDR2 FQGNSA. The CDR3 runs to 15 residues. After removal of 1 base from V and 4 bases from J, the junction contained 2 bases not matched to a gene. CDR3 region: CASSLVAGLTGELFF. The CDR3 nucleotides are TGTGCCAGCAGCTTAGTAGCGGGGCTCACCGGGGAGCTGTTTTTT.